Below, 29 T cell receptor beta chains from the same sample are listed, as sequenced in a study of CD8 T cells in ankylosing spondylitis. Findings and caveats of the study: Made up of eight highly homologous variants, a TCR beta motif appeared characteristic of ankylosing spondylitis blood.

TCRdb called the 5' RACE reads again in MiXCR, with one record for every CDR3 protein. The table lists about 390,000 distinct CDR3 sequences, about 22% of them singletons, with around 17% in the top ten. These receptors' targets are unknown. Specimen: blood, either unsorted or a sorted T cell fraction (not recorded which). These receptors were taken from a male donor with ankylosing spondylitis.

This chain uses TRBV29-1 with TRBJ2-7, with 7 positions matching TRBD2. J gave up 0 bases and V 7 bases, and 15 bases lay outside the gene matches. The CDR3 runs to 16 residues. The V gene's germline CDR1 is SQVTM and CDR2 ANQGSEA. This chain's CDR3 is CSGMERDSFSSYEQYF. CDR3 coding DNA: TGCAGCGGAATGGAGCGGGATTCCTTTAGCTCCTACGAGCAGTACTTC.

This clonotype appeared a few times. The chain recombines TRBV5-1 with TRBJ1-5; D unresolved. Germline CDR1 is SGHRS and CDR2 is YFSETQ. This CDR3 comprises 13 residues. The V and J ends lost 3 bases and 9 bases respectively, with 13 bases between them. This CDR3 is CASSSDPWGPQHF. The CDR3 bases are TGCGCCAGCAGCTCGGACCCTTGGGGGCCCCAGCATTTT.

The chain uses TRBV3-1 and TRBJ1-2; D possibly corresponds to TRBD1 (6 bases). V lost 1 base to trimming and J lost 8 bases, with 8 bases between them. Germline V lookup: CDR1 LGHDT, CDR2 YNNKEL (reference sequence). The CDR3 contains 12 residues. Here the CDR3 reads CASSQGGAGYTF. The CDR3 nucleotides read TGTGCCAGCAGCCAAGGGGGGGCCGGCTACACCTTC.

The chain carries TRBV5-6 and TRBJ2-2; D may be TRBD1 (5 bases). Germline V gene data show CDR1 as SGHDT and CDR2 as YYEEEE. Trimming removed 2 bases at V and 0 bases at J, with 8 bases between. This CDR3 spans 15 amino acids. Here the CDR3 DNA reads TGTGCCAGCAGCTTTAGACAGCCGAACACCGGGGAGCTGTTTTTT. This translates into CASSFRQPNTGELFF.

CDR3 in DNA: TGTGCCAGCAAACCTTCTCTGGCGGGAGGATACGAGCAGTACTTC. Protein sequence: CASKPSLAGGYEQYF. J is TRBJ2-7 and V is TRBV12-3 or TRBV12-4, with 8 bases lining up with TRBD2. The CDR3 is made up of 15 amino acids. Losses at the gene ends were 7 bases for V and 4 bases for J; bases not matched to a gene: 12.

This rearrangement joins TRBV27 to TRBJ1-1; D perhaps matches TRBD1 (5 bases). The V and J ends lost 3 bases and 4 bases respectively, with 12 bases between them. This CDR3 contains 14 residues. From germline, CDR1 is MNHEY and CDR2 SMNVEV (reference sequence). The CDR3 sequence is CASSFQGPVTEAFF. The CDR3 nucleotides are TGTGCCAGCAGTTTTCAGGGTCCGGTCACTGAAGCTTTCTTT.

For this clonotype: An end of the junction does not agree with germline; a read error may underlie this. The rearrangement uses TRBV2 and TRBJ1-1, with TRBD1 as a possible D gene (5 bases). This CDR3 is 13 amino acids long. The germline gives CDR1 SNHLY, CDR2 FYNNEI. The CDR3, as DNA: TGCGCCAGCAGTGAACAGGCCAACACTGAAGCTTTCTTT. Its protein product is CASSEQANTEAFF. Looking up the rest from reference TRBV2 and TRBJ1-1 gives the full variable domain: EPEVTQTPSHQVTQMGQEVILRCVPISNHLYFYWYRQILGQKVEFLVSFYNNEISEKSEIFDDQFSVERPDGSNFTLKIRSTKLEDSAMYFCASSEQANTEAFFGQGTRLTVV.

The chain recombines TRBV6-1 with TRBJ2-7; tentatively, D is TRBD2 (6 bases). The CDR3 sequence is 14 residues long. The V gene lost 6 bases and the J gene lost 1 base, with 13 bases spanning the gap. The germline gives CDR1 MNHNS, CDR2 SASEGT. The CDR3, as DNA: TGTGCCAGCAGCGCCGGGACTGAATCCTACGAGCAGTACTTC. It encodes CASSAGTESYEQYF.

CDR3 region: CASSQGAGAGYTF. The DNA of the CDR3 is TGCGCCAGCAGCCAAGGAGCGGGAGCCGGCTACACCTTC. This chain joins TRBV4-3 and TRBJ1-2; D unresolved. Germline-derived CDR1 and CDR2 are LGHNA and YSLEER. The V end was cut by 1 base, the J end by 8 bases, with 11 bases between. CDR3 size: 13 residues.

The chain combines TRBV5-5 with TRBJ2-3; D perhaps matches TRBD2 (5 bases). Germline values: CDR1 SGHKS, CDR2 YYEKEE (reference sequence). The CDR3 consists of 16 residues. V was clipped by 2 bases and J by 0 bases, with 13 bases between them. CDR3 in amino acids: CASSFGAATSTDTQYF. The CDR3 DNA reads TGTGCCAGCAGCTTCGGAGCGGCAACTAGCACAGATACGCAGTATTTT.

This clonotype has more than one count but fewer than ten. The V and J genes are TRBV20-1 and TRBJ2-3, with TRBD2 matching 8 bases. The CDR3 has 13 amino acids. The junction had 4 bases not matched to a gene; V was cut back by 3 bases and J by 5 bases. Germline V gene sequence: CDR1 DFQATT, CDR2 SNEGSKA (reference sequence). The CDR3 coding sequence is TGCAGTGCTAGTCGGGAGGGCATAGATACGCAGTATTTT. Its translation is CSASREGIDTQYF.

This clonotype was detected once. This chain connects TRBV18 to TRBJ2-7; tentative D call: TRBD2 (5 bases). The CDR3 loop spans 15 amino acids. Germline V gene lookup returns CDR1 KGHSH and CDR2 LQKENI. V shed 3 bases and J shed 2 bases, with 14 bases lying between them. The CDR3 DNA sequence: TGTGCCAGCTCACCGGACCTCGGGAATACCTACGAGCAGTACTTC. Its translation: CASSPDLGNTYEQYF.

V gene TRBV27 combines with J gene TRBJ2-7; weak D call: TRBD1 (8 bases). The CDR3 extends over 18 amino acids. Trimming took off 4 bases at V and 2 bases at J, with 24 bases between the two ends. Looked up from germline, CDR1 is MNHEY and CDR2 is SMNVEV (reference sequence). The CDR3 DNA follows: TGTGCCAGCAGTTCCCGTTCGCCACAGGGGGGGAAGACCTACGAGCAGTACTTC. As protein: CASSSRSPQGGKTYEQYF.

The chain employs TRBV20-1 and TRBJ1-4; 7 bases agree with TRBD1. The V and J ends lost 3 bases and 4 bases, in that order; junction bases with no gene match: 8. The CDR3 is 15 residues long. Germline CDR1 is DFQATT and CDR2 is SNEGSKA (reference sequence). The DNA for the CDR3 is TGCAGTGCTAGCAAAACGGGACAGTATAATGAAAAACTGTTTTTT. It encodes CSASKTGQYNEKLFF.

This clonotype was seen a few times. V is TRBV20-1 and J is TRBJ2-2, with D hard to call. The germline CDR1 and CDR2 sequences are DFQATT and SNEGSKA (reference sequence). The CDR3 runs 15 residues. V was pared by 1 base and J by 2 bases, with 11 bases between. CDR3 protein: CSARVLTPNTGELFF. The CDR3 DNA reads TGCAGTGCTAGAGTCCTGACCCCAAACACCGGGGAGCTGTTTTTT.

The V and J genes are TRBV2 and TRBJ2-2, with a tentative D call TRBD2 (6 bases). Germline V gene lookup returns CDR1 SNHLY and CDR2 FYNNEI. The CDR3 is 16 residues long. V was shortened by 6 bases and J by 5 bases, with 19 bases between the two germline ends. This CDR3 is CASSSGRRAGTGELFF. CDR3 DNA sequence: TGTGCCAGCAGCAGTGGCCGGAGGGCAGGGACCGGGGAGCTGTTTTTT.

This chain joins TRBV7-2 and TRBJ2-1; D unclear. This CDR3 comprises 11 residues. V was pared by 3 bases and J by 7 bases, with 4 bases between. CDR1 SGHTA and CDR2 FQGNSA come from the germline V gene. CDR3 coding DNA: TGTGCCAGCAGCTTTCCGAATGAGCAGTTCTTC. Protein: CASSFPNEQFF.

V and J are TRBV28 and TRBJ2-3; TRBD1 aligns across 7 bases. The CDR3 is 15 residues long. Germline V CDR1 and CDR2: MDHEN, SYDVKM. The ends lost 4 bases at V and 8 bases at J; junction bases unmatched: 12. CDR3 sequence reads: CASSSRIYRGGTQYF. The DNA for the CDR3 is TGTGCCAGCAGTTCCCGCATTTACAGGGGCGGTACGCAGTATTTT.

This clonotype has ten or more counts. The chain carries TRBV5-1 and TRBJ1-1, with 7 bases identical to TRBD1. V trimming: 4 bases; J trimming: 2 bases; junction bases outside the gene matches: 8. The CDR3 spans 15 residues. The germline V gene encodes CDR1 SGHRS and CDR2 YFSETQ. CDR3 in DNA: TGCGCCAGCAGCCTGTCTGGGACAGCCAACACTGAAGCTTTCTTT. It translates to CASSLSGTANTEAFF.

The gene calls are TRBV5-6 and TRBJ1-5; 9 bases agree with TRBD1. The ends lost 4 bases at V and 1 base at J; junction bases unmatched: 6. Germline V gene sequence: CDR1 SGHDT, CDR2 YYEEEE. This CDR3 is 16 amino acids long. The CDR3 loop reads CASSVGTGRSNQPQHF. CDR3 nucleotides: TGTGCCAGCAGCGTTGGGACAGGGAGGAGCAATCAGCCCCAGCATTTT.

The gene calls are TRBV28 and TRBJ2-5; D possibly corresponds to TRBD2 (5 bases). Germline lookup yields CDR1 MDHEN and CDR2 SYDVKM. With 6 bases removed from V and 0 bases from J, the gap between germline ends came to 11 bases. The CDR3 spans 14 residues. The CDR3 sequence is CASRDHGNQETQYF. As DNA, the CDR3 is TGTGCCAGCAGGGACCACGGGAACCAAGAGACCCAGTACTTC.

The rearrangement links TRBV6-5 to TRBJ2-2; 12 bases are a match to TRBD2. The germline CDR1 and CDR2 sequences are MNHEY and SVGAGI. The trim removed 4 bases at V and 5 bases at J, leaving 8 bases unmatched. The CDR3 contains 17 residues. CDR3 region: CASSSATSGSLTGELFF. In nucleotides, the CDR3 is TGTGCCAGCAGTTCTGCGACTAGCGGGAGTTTAACCGGGGAGCTGTTTTTT.

CDR3 region: CATSGSGGGDEQFF. The CDR3 bases are TGTGCCACCAGTGGTAGCGGGGGGGGAGATGAGCAGTTCTTC. This rearrangement joins TRBV24-1 to TRBJ2-1; 11 bases agree with TRBD2. The ends lost 5 bases at V and 8 bases at J; junction bases unmatched: 4. CDR1 and CDR2 from the germline V gene are KGHDR and SFDVKD. The CDR3 runs to 14 residues.

The CDR3 protein is CASSYAGTGFHEQYF. CDR3 bases: TGTGCCAGCAGTTACGCCGGGACAGGGTTCCACGAGCAGTACTTC. The rearrangement joins TRBV6-2 or TRBV6-3 to TRBJ2-7; 9 positions agree with TRBD1. CDR1 is MNHEY and CDR2 is SVGEGT in the germline V gene. The V and J ends lost 2 bases and 5 bases, in that order; junction bases with no gene match: 7. The CDR3 contains 15 residues.

V gene TRBV5-1 combines with J gene TRBJ2-1; 11 bases map to TRBD1. The germline V gene encodes CDR1 SGHRS and CDR2 YFSETQ. V shed 5 bases, J shed 4 bases, and the junction held 5 bases outside the gene matches. This CDR3 is 15 amino acids long. Here the CDR3 DNA reads TGCGCCAGCAGGACCGGGACAGGGGGGTACAATGAGCAGTTCTTC. This codes for CASRTGTGGYNEQFF.

CDR3 residues: CASSFVGGPAYEQYF. CDR3 DNA sequence: TGTGCCAGCAGTTTTGTGGGAGGGCCTGCTTACGAGCAGTACTTC. The chain joins TRBV28 to TRBJ2-7; 7 positions agree with TRBD2. Germline CDR1 is MDHEN and CDR2 is SYDVKM. J was trimmed by 4 bases and V by 3 bases; bases with no gene match: 9. The CDR3 loop spans 15 amino acids.

The sample holds a few counts of this clonotype. Germline is not matched at one junction end, which may reflect a read error. The rearrangement uses TRBV6-1 and TRBJ2-7, with D maybe TRBD1 (6 bases). CDR1 is MNHNS, CDR2 SASEGT, per germline. The CDR3 runs 13 residues. CDR3 amino acids: CASREGGTNEQYF. CDR3 DNA: TGTGCCAGCAGAGAAGGGGGTACGAACGAGCAGTACTTC.

This clonotype was observed a few times. CDR3 protein: CSAENRGSNQPQHF. The CDR3 nucleotides are TGCAGTGCCGAAAACAGGGGGTCCAATCAGCCCCAGCATTTT. The chain uses TRBV20-1 and TRBJ1-5, with 8 bases matching TRBD1. The CDR3 contains 14 residues. Germline V gene data show CDR1 as DFQATT and CDR2 as SNEGSKA (reference sequence). V was pared by 6 bases and J by 3 bases, with 7 bases of the junction left unmatched.

The V and J genes are TRBV12-3 or TRBV12-4 and TRBJ1-2; perhaps TRBD1 as D (5 bases). CDR3 length: 14 residues. Between the trimmed V and J ends, which lost 1 base and 7 bases, there was a span of 13 bases. CDR3 DNA: TGTGCCAGCAGTTTAGTGGCAGGGTCTCCTGGCTACACCTTC. It is translated as CASSLVAGSPGYTF.